This T cell receptor beta chain was captured in a study of blood T cell repertoires in COVID-19. Study in general: Whether acute or convalescent, the COVID-19 samples came from the United States, Italy and Spain. T cells, B-cell-depleted T cells, or PBMCs provided the cDNA or gDNA that served as material.

This clone was detected once. Original data processing: Reference gene primers were amplified, and this amplification served to estimate nucleated cell counts. The repertoire was sequenced with immunoSEQ multiplex PCR; TCRdb's copy has only in-frame clones and lacks some. V, J and clone size derive from that table, while D and trimming were established from the DNA sequence. The repertoire holds about 180,000 clones, around 85% seen once, with more than 7.5% in the top ten. This CDR3 region has 14 residues. The V end lost 1 base, the J end lost 0 bases, and 8 bases lay between the germline ends. CDR1 is SGHRS, CDR2 YFSETQ, per germline.

The V call is TRBV5-1, the J call TRBJ2-7; D remains unclear. This receptor was taken from a man between 50 and 59 years old with active or convalescent COVID-19. The sample taken for sequencing was peripheral blood. The DNA of the CDR3 is TGCGCCAGCAGCTTGCAGTCCTCCTCCTACGAGCAGTACTTC. Encoded protein: CASSLQSSSYEQYF.